This T cell receptor beta chain was identified during a study of shared clonotypes between healthy human individuals. In the study overall: A couple of women and three men aged 18 to 49 served as donors.

In the source study's methods: As immunoSEQ supplied junction-only sequences (without quality scores), filtering differed. Data came from immunoSEQ multiplex PCR; TCRdb stores just in-frame clones and leaves some out. The D gene and trimming were derived from the DNA, and the V and J assignments and clone size from that table. In the table there are over 75,000 clones, around 68% of which are singletons. V gave up 1 base and J gave up 5 bases, with 14 bases separating them. This CDR3 spans 16 amino acids. Germline V gene data show CDR1 as KGHSY and CDR2 as FQNENV. Donors comprised only Caucasian adults living in Nashville, Tennessee.

The sample consisted of memory CD8+ T cells sorted from blood. This sample's subset: CD45RO+ cells pooled with CCR7-negative TemRA cells. The receptor was derived from a man aged 25-45 years in good health. This rearrangement joins TRBV16 to TRBJ1-4; a weak D match, TRBD1 (5 bases). The DNA for the CDR3 is TGTGCCAGCAGCCAATTTCGTATACGGGGGAATGAAAAACTGTTTTTT. Amino acids: CASSQFRIRGNEKLFF.